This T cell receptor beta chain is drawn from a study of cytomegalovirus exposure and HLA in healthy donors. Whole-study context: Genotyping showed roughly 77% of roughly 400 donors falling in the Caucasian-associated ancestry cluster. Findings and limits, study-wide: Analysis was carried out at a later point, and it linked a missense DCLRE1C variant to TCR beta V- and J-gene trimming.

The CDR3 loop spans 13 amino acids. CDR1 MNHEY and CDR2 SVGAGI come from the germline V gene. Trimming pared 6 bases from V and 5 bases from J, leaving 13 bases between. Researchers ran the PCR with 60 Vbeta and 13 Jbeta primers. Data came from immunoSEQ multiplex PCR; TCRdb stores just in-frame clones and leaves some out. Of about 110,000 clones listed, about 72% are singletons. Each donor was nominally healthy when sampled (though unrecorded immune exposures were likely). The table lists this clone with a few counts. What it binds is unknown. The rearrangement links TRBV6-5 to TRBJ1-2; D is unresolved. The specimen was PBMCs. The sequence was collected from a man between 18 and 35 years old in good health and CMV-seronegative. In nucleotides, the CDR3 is TGTGCCAGCAGCCAAACAACGTCTTATGGCTACACCTTC. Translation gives CASSQTTSYGYTF.